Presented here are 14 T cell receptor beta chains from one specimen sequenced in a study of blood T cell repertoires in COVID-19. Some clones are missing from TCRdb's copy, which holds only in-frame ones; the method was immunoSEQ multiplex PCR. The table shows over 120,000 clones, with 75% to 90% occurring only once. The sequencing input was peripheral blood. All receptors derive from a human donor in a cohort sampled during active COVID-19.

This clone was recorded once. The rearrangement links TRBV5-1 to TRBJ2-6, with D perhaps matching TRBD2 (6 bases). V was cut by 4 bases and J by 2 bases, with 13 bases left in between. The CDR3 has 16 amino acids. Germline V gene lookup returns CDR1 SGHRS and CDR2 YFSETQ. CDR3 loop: CASSPRRGPGANVLTF. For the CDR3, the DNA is TGCGCCAGCAGCCCTAGGAGGGGACCTGGGGCCAACGTCCTGACTTTC.

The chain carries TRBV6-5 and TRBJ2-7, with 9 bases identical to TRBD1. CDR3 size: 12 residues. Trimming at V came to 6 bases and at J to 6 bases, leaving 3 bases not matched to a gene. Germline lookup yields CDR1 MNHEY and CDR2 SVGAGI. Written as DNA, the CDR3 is TGTGCCAGCAGGAAACAGGGGGCCGAGCAGTACTTC. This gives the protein CASRKQGAEQYF.

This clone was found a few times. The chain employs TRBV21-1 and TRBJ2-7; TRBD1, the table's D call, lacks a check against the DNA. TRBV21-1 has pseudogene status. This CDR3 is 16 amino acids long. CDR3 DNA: TGTGCCAGCAGCAAGTATATCAGGGTCTCGGCCTACGAGCAGTACGTC. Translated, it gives CASSKYIRVSAYEQYV.

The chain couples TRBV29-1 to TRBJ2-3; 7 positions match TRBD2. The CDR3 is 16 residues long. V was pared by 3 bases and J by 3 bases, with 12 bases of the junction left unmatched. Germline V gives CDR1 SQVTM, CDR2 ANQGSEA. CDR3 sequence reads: CSVDSNGLGSTDTQYF. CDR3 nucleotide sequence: TGCAGCGTTGATTCTAACGGACTAGGCTCAACAGATACGCAGTATTTT.

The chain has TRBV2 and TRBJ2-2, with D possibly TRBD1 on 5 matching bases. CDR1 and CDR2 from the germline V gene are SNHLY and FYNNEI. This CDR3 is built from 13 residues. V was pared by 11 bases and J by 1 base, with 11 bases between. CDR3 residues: CASGQGNTGELFF. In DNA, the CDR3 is TGTGCCTCAGGGCAGGGGAACACCGGGGAGCTGTTTTTT.

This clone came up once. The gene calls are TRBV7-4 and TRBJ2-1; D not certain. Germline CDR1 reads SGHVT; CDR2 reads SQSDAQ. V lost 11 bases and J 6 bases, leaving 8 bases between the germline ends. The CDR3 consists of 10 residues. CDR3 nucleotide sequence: TGTGCCCCCGAGCGCAATGAGCAGTTCTTC. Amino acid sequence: CAPERNEQFF. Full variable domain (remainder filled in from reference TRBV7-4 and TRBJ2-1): GAGVSQSPRYKVAKRGRDVALRCDSISGHVTLYWYRQTLGQGSEVLTYSQSDAQRDKSGRPSGRFSAERPERSVSTLKIQRTEQGDSAVYLCAPERNEQFFGPGTRLTVL.

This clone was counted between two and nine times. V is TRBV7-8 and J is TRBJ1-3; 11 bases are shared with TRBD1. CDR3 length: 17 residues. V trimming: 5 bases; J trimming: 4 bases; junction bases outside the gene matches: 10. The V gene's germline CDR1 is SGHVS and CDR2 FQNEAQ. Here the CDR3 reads CASSNRDRGIVGNTIYF. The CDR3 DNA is TGTGCCAGCAGCAACCGGGACAGGGGGATCGTGGGAAACACCATATATTTT.

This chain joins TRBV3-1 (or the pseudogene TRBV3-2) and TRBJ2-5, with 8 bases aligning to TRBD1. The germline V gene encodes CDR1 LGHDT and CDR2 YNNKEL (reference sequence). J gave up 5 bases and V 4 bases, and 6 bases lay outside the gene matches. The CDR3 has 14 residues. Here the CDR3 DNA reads TGTGCCAGCAGCCTTCGGACAGGGATCGAGACCCAGTACTTC. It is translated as CASSLRTGIETQYF.

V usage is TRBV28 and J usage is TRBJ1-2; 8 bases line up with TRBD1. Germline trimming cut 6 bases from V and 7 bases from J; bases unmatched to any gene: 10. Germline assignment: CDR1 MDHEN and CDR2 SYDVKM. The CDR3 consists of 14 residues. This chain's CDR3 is CASRQPGQDGGYTF. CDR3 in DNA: TGTGCCAGCAGACAACCGGGACAGGATGGTGGCTACACCTTC.

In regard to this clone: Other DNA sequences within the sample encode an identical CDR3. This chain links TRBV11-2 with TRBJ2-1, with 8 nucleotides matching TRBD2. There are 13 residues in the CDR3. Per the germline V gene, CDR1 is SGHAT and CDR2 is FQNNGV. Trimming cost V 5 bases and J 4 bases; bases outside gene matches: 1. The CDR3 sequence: CASSLAGYNEQFF. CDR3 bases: TGTGCCAGCAGCCTAGCGGGTTACAATGAGCAGTTCTTC.

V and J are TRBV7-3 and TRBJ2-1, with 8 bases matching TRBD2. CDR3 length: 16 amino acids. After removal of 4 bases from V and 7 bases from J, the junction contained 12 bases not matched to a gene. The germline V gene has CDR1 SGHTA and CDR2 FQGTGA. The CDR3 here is CASSSTHNLAGNEQFF. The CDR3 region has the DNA TGTGCCAGCAGCTCCACCCACAATTTAGCGGGAAATGAGCAGTTCTTC.

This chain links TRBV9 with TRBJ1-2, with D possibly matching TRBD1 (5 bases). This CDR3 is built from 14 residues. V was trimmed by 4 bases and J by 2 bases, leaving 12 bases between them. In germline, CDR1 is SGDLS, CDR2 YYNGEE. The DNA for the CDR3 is TGTGCCAGCAGCCCCAGGGTTCTAAACTATGGCTACACCTTC. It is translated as CASSPRVLNYGYTF.

Written as DNA, the CDR3 is TGCACCAGCAGCCAAGAACCTAGCGTGCCGACCTACGAGCAGTACGTC. Its translation is CTSSQEPSVPTYEQYV. The chain links TRBV1 to TRBJ2-7; the D segment call TRBD2 is taken from the table without a DNA check. TRBV1 counts as a pseudogene. This CDR3 region has 16 residues.

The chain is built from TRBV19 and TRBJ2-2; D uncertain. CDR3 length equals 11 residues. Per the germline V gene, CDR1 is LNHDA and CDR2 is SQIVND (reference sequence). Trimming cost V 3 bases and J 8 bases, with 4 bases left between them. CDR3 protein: CASSILGELFF. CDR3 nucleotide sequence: TGTGCCAGTAGTATTCTGGGGGAGCTGTTTTTT.